This entry is about one T cell receptor (beta chain). The antigen it binds to is not known. The input lacks base qualities; no much larger clone sits a single base away. The germline V gene sets CDR1 to SGDLS and CDR2 to YYNGEE. Ends trimmed: V by 0 bases, J by 12 bases; bases unmatched to a gene: 15. From the cysteine through the phenylalanine, the CDR3 covers 17 amino acids. The kept DNA is CDR3 alone, 51 bases in frame from the first base. Collaborating institutions collected whole blood in K2EDTA tubes following their own protocols. For TCRbeta analysis, collaborator samples were shipped as frozen whole blood, as isolated PBMCs, or as DNA extracted from either sample type. TCRbeta CDR3 regions were amplified from genomic DNA by means of the immunoSEQ Assay, a bias-controlled multiplex PCR. On the authors' methods: Nucleated cell counts per sample were estimated from amplification of reference gene primers within the assay. Sequence reads were collapsed and filtered to measure the absolute abundance of every unique TCRbeta CDR3 rearrangement. For each sample, productive Simpson clonality was calculated by taking the square root of Simpson's diversity index across productive rearrangements. TCRdb limited this immuneACCESS table to in-frame rearrangements with V and J called. A share of clones is missing; checked studies link under half to unresolved V genes, and the rest is unexplained. The DNA was the basis for D and trimming; V, J and clone size are from that table. The sample includes 91,000 or so clones, with 87% observed a single time. The ten most abundant clones make up over 15% of the sample.

This sample is drawn from a study of blood T cell repertoires in COVID-19 (dated by TCRdb to 2019 to 2021). Regarding the complete study: Samples from collaborators originated in the United States, Italy and Spain and spanned both the acute and convalescent phases of COVID-19. The prospective study material was composed of cDNA or gDNA derived from T cells, B-cell-depleted T cells, or PBMCs. Deeply sampled blood TCRbeta repertoires from subjects exposed to, actively infected with, or recovered from COVID-19 were included in the dataset. The repertoires were released in a freely available public database intended as a resource for research on the immune response to SARS-CoV-2. Samples came from the ongoing ImmuneRACE study (first 160 participants) plus 1,254 subjects from 6 global collaborators. A de-identified subject ID, COVID-19 status, age in years and sex were almost always included in the sample metadata. HLA class I and class II types, where available, came from metadata supplied by the sample provider rather than from assay-based typing. What the research found in general, with its limitations: How much clinical and demographic metadata was included differed by source and by participant, and the metadata was provided uncurated.

The sequence is built from TRBV9 and TRBJ1-6; the junction holds 7 bases that match TRBD1. The sequenced material came from peripheral blood. The TCR comes from a human donor in a cohort sampled during active COVID-19. The encoded CDR3 is CASSVGTGALGLVPLHF. Read as DNA, the sequence is TGTGCCAGCAGCGTAGGGACAGGAGCTCTAGGGCTCGTACCCCTCCACTTT.